These 5 T cell receptor beta chains came from one sample sequenced in a study of OX40 agonist ivuxolimab in advanced cancers. The library came from the immunoSEQ multiplex PCR assay. The table was pulled from immuneACCESS by TCRdb, which kept in-frame rearrangements only. Such tables lose some clones; where checked, under half of the loss comes from unresolved V genes, and the rest has no known cause. The sample records around 37,000 clones, roughly 79% of which are singletons. The ten top clones hold about 19% of the sample. Sample: CD4+ or CD8+ T cells sorted from blood, taken in a trial of the OX40 agonist ivuxolimab. The receptors were sampled from an adult with an advanced solid tumor such as melanoma, head and neck, liver or kidney cancer.

The chain is built from TRBV2 and TRBJ2-3; D may be TRBD1 (5 bases). CDR3 size: 14 residues. CDR1 is SNHLY, CDR2 FYNNEI, per germline. V lost 6 bases, J lost 0 bases, and 10 bases lay in between. This chain's CDR3 is CASSADSSTDTQYF. CDR3 nucleotide sequence: TGTGCCAGCAGCGCCGACAGCAGCACAGATACGCAGTATTTT.

V is TRBV5-1 and J is TRBJ2-3; possibly TRBD2 for D (5 bases). Per germline, CDR1 SGHRS and CDR2 YFSETQ. V shed 0 bases and J shed 3 bases, with 11 bases lying between them. This CDR3 region has 15 residues. CDR3 in amino acids: CASSLGTGRTDTQYF. The DNA of the CDR3 is TGCGCCAGCAGCTTGGGAACGGGAAGGACAGATACGCAGTATTTT.

In its sample, this clone was seen a few times. The chain uses TRBV6-5 and TRBJ1-2, with unresolved D. CDR3 length equals 13 residues. Trimming shortened V by 5 bases and J by 8 bases, and 15 bases separated the two germline ends. Germline CDR1 and CDR2: MNHEY and SVGAGI. The CDR3, as DNA: TGTGCCAGCAGTGCCGATATTTCCTGGGGCTACACCTTC. Translated, it gives CASSADISWGYTF.

CDR3 nucleotide sequence: TGTGCCAGCAGTGAAAATGTTCCGGGCGGCTCACCCCTCCACTTT. Protein: CASSENVPGGSPLHF. V is TRBV6-1 and J is TRBJ1-6; D remains ambiguous. Germline values: CDR1 MNHNS, CDR2 SASEGT. The V end lost 2 bases, the J end lost 10 bases, and 15 bases lay between the germline ends. The CDR3 runs 15 residues.

This clone was detected a few times. CDR3 sequence reads: CASSSAGRDSGYTF. The CDR3, as DNA: TGTGCCAGCAGTTCGGCAGGGAGAGATTCTGGCTACACCTTC. The chain is built from TRBV28 and TRBJ1-2; tentatively, D is TRBD1 (5 bases). CDR3 length: 14 amino acids. V gave up 4 bases and J gave up 7 bases, with 16 bases separating them. The germline CDR1 and CDR2 sequences are MDHEN and SYDVKM.